The rows below give T cell receptor beta chains drawn from one sample of a study of T cell changes during pregnancy in multiple sclerosis. The assay was immunoSEQ multiplex PCR, and TCRdb's table has in-frame clones only and misses some. The sample has about 120,000 clones, 80% to 95% seen once. Sequenced here: peripheral blood, sampled before pregnancy. These receptors were taken from a female donor with multiple sclerosis, enrolled in a pregnancy study. Both conserved end residues are trimmed from each CDR3. A row's size may be missing; if present it is once, few, many or a size class.

ASGETGTYEQY,once,TRBV6-1,TRBJ2-7
ASSREGRGTNYGYT,.,TRBV18,TRBJ1-2
ASSLLSPGHPLNTEAF,.,TRBV7-6,TRBJ1-1
ASSERSRGPQPQH,.,TRBV2,TRBJ1-5
ASSEGGRSYEQY,few,TRBV10-1,TRBJ2-7
ASSRDFSSYNEQF,.,TRBV5-1,TRBJ2-1
ASRGTGKNQPQH,.,TRBV6-5,TRBJ1-5
AWNLAGGSDTQY,.,TRBV30,TRBJ2-3
ASSWDRAMAF,.,TRBV2,TRBJ1-1
ASSLGGGLGYT,.,TRBV28,TRBJ1-2
ASSPSGNPSTDTQY,.,TRBV7-9,TRBJ2-3
ASSLNQWGSIYGYT,once,TRBV27,TRBJ1-2
ATSRESRGPYGYT,.,TRBV15,TRBJ1-2
ASSAQNTGELF,.,TRBV9,TRBJ2-2
ASKRDEKLF,.,TRBV6-5,TRBJ1-4
ASSLQFSDYEQY,.,TRBV2,TRBJ2-7
ASSLESRGGRETQY,.,TRBV9,TRBJ2-5
ASTQPPGLAEAF,.,TRBV7-9,TRBJ1-1
ASSQVGTSGYYEQY,.,TRBV4-2,TRBJ2-7
ASSPRDRNEQY,.,TRBV7-6,TRBJ2-7
ASSPGGGKETQY,.,TRBV5-1,TRBJ2-5
ASSPGQGNEKLF,.,TRBV18,TRBJ1-4
ASSLANYGYT,.,TRBV5-4,TRBJ1-2
ASSYSRSSDEQY,.,TRBV6-6,TRBJ2-7
ASSGTERNSPLH,.,TRBV2,TRBJ1-6
ASSPQWTGKTYEQY,.,TRBV19,TRBJ2-7
ASSPTLTGQGANEQY,.,TRBV18,TRBJ2-7
ASSLSGGQPQH,.,TRBV5-1,TRBJ1-5
ASSVEPIGAGELF,.,TRBV9,TRBJ2-2
ASSLSKVPYVSTDTQY,.,TRBV27,TRBJ2-3
ASSTRQVNSGNTIY,.,TRBV19,TRBJ1-3
SVVEGGAGNTEAF,.,TRBV29-1,TRBJ1-1
ASSATRLAGNSGANVLT,.,TRBV7-2,TRBJ2-6
ASSLSTARYNEQF,.,TRBV7-8,TRBJ2-1
ASSNTDTPNYGYT,.,TRBV5-4,TRBJ1-2
ASSILGRDYGYT,.,TRBV19,TRBJ1-2
ASSLADLQETQY,.,TRBV7-8,TRBJ2-5